A single sample gave rise to the 18 T cell receptor beta chains below, sequenced in a study of tumor and adjacent non-tumor tissue in lung cancer. The template was RNA from unsorted bulk tissue. The library came from three nested PCR rounds adapted from ARM-PCR protocols. Each CDR3 protein gets one entry after TCRdb re-called the multiplex PCR reads with MiXCR. The sample lists around 120,000 distinct CDR3 sequences, approximately 66% occurring once. What was sequenced was lung tumor tissue. These receptors all stem from a man aged 30 to 45 with non-small cell lung cancer.

This clonotype was seen at least ten times. V usage is TRBV11-3 and J usage is TRBJ2-1; 8 bases align to TRBD1. CDR1 and CDR2 from the germline V gene are SGHNT and YENEEA. The CDR3 covers 14 residues. Unmatched junction bases numbered 3, after V lost 5 bases and J lost 3 bases. CDR3 coding DNA: TGTGCCAGCAGCCCAGGGACAGGCTACAATGAGCAGTTCTTC. Its translation: CASSPGTGYNEQFF.

In this sample, this clonotype turned up once. This chain links TRBV16 with TRBJ2-1; 10 bases fit TRBD2. V lost 4 bases and J lost 8; bases outside the gene matches: 14. Germline CDR1 KGHSY, CDR2 FQNENV. The length of the CDR3 is 17 residues. CDR3 sequence (DNA): TGTGCCAGCAGCCTAGCAGAACTAGCGGGGTGGGACCATGAGCAGTTCTTC. Encoded protein: CASSLAELAGWDHEQFF.

Concerning this clonotype: One end of the junction does not line up with germline, which may come from a read error. V and J are TRBV4-3 and TRBJ1-1, with D unresolved. The CDR3 consists of 14 residues. CDR1 and CDR2 from the germline V gene are LGHNA and YSLEER. Here the CDR3 reads CASSRDNWLTDAFF. In nucleotides, the CDR3 is TGCGCCAGCAGCCGAGACAATTGGCTCACTGATGCTTTCTTT.

The chain recombines TRBV30 with TRBJ2-3; TRBD2 matches 10 bases. This CDR3 region has 18 residues. Germline CDR1 GTSNPN, CDR2 SVGIG (reference sequence). V lost 0 bases to trimming and J lost 6 bases; unmatched junction nucleotides: 15. CDR3 coding DNA: TGTGCCTGGAGTGTCCCCCCTTGGGGTAGCGGGAGGCCGGATACGCAGTATTTT. Translation gives CAWSVPPWGSGRPDTQYF.

In the case of this clonotype: This could be a read error, since a much larger clone is one nucleotide away. V gene TRBV5-4 combines with J gene TRBJ2-7; D remains unclear. V was clipped by 6 bases and J by 5 bases, with 12 bases between them. CDR3 size: 12 residues. Per the germline V gene, CDR1 is SGHNT and CDR2 is YYREEE (reference sequence). The CDR3 loop reads CASNFPLDEQYF. CDR3 nucleotides: TGTGCCAGCAACTTTCCCCTGGACGAGCAGTACTTC.

The genes are TRBV12-3 or TRBV12-4 and TRBJ2-1; 11 bases line up with TRBD2. With 5 bases clipped from V and 13 bases from J, the junction kept 13 bases outside the gene matches. The length of the CDR3 is 15 residues. The CDR3 region has the DNA TGTGCCAGCAGTAATAGCGGGGGGGCCCGGGGTGACCAGTTCTTC. It codes for CASSNSGGARGDQFF.

As concerns this clonotype: Just one base apart from a much larger clone, this may be a read error. This sequence joins TRBV10-1 and TRBJ2-3, with 9 bases aligning to TRBD1. Germline trimming cut 7 bases from V and 0 bases from J; bases unmatched to any gene: 5. From germline, CDR1 is WNHNN and CDR2 SYGVQD (reference sequence). The CDR3 spans 15 residues. This CDR3 is CASNQGQGSTDTQYF. The CDR3, as DNA: TGCGCCAGCAACCAGGGACAGGGCAGCACAGATACGCAGTATTTT.

The chain couples TRBV6-6 to TRBJ2-3; D unresolved. In germline, CDR1 is MNHNY, CDR2 SVGAGI (reference sequence). Between the trimmed V and J ends, which lost 7 bases and 7 bases, there was a span of 21 bases. The length of the CDR3 is 15 residues. DNA of the CDR3: TGTGCCAGCACCTTCGAGCCGGCGAACCCAAATACGCAGTATTTT. This codes for CASTFEPANPNTQYF.

A note on this clonotype: With a much larger clone just one base away, this may be a read error. Likely a read error: the CDR3 ends without its conserved phenylalanine or tryptophan. J is TRBJ2-1 and V is TRBV6-6; 12 bases map to TRBD2. The CDR3 loop spans 17 amino acids. CDR1 MNHNY and CDR2 SVGAGI come from the germline V gene (reference sequence). The V and J ends lost 2 bases and 5 bases, in that order; junction bases with no gene match: 7. CDR3 region: CASSYTSGGPGDNEQFL. The CDR3 DNA follows: TGTGCCAGCAGTTACACTAGCGGGGGGCCGGGTGACAATGAGCAGTTCTTA.

The V and J genes are TRBV10-3 and TRBJ1-1, with D maybe TRBD1 (5 bases). This CDR3 contains 13 residues. V lost 8 bases and J lost 3, with 13 bases in between. Germline-derived CDR1 and CDR2 are ENHRY and SYGVKD. CDR3: CAIETGLDTEAFF. CDR3 nucleotide sequence: TGTGCCATCGAGACGGGGCTTGACACTGAAGCTTTCTTT.

A word on this clonotype: A read error may be the cause here, since a much bigger clone is one base away. V and J are TRBV4-3 and TRBJ2-5; D ambiguous. V dropped 8 bases and J dropped 2 bases, with 12 bases sitting between them. CDR3 length: 13 residues. Per germline, CDR1 LGHNA and CDR2 YSLEER. In DNA form, the CDR3 reads TGCGCCAGCTGCCTTGACTCGCAAGAGACCCAGTACTTC. This sequence encodes CASCLDSQETQYF.

This clonotype was seen only a few times. This may come from a read error, since a much larger clone is one base off. V and J are TRBV6-5 and TRBJ1-1; D is unresolved. Per germline, CDR1 MNHEY and CDR2 SVGAGI. The CDR3 loop spans 14 amino acids. Written as DNA, the CDR3 is TGTACCAGCAGTTACTCGAATCGGAACACTGAAGCTTTCTTT. Encoded protein: CTSSYSNRNTEAFF.

The chain has TRBV6-1 and TRBJ2-7; 9 bases agree with TRBD1. CDR1 and CDR2 (germline): MNHNS, SASEGT. The CDR3 has 15 residues. CDR3 region: CASSETPGQGQEQHV. The CDR3, as DNA: TGTGCCAGCAGTGAAACCCCGGGACAGGGTCAGGAGCAGCACGTC.

The chain links TRBV10-3 to TRBJ2-1, with D possibly TRBD2 on 7 matching bases. Germline CDR1 is ENHRY and CDR2 is SYGVKD. Trimming removed 7 bases at V and 4 bases at J, with 11 bases between. The CDR3 extends over 13 amino acids. This chain's CDR3 is CAIKGGPYNEQFF. The CDR3 DNA reads as TGTGCCATCAAGGGGGGGCCTTACAATGAGCAGTTCTTC.

V usage is TRBV5-5 and J usage is TRBJ2-5; D is possibly TRBD2 (5 bases). The CDR3 runs to 14 residues. Trimming left V 5 bases short and J 2 bases short, with 13 bases between. Germline CDR1 SGHKS, CDR2 YYEKEE (reference sequence). The CDR3 protein is CASSFSEGQETQYF. The DNA of the CDR3 is TGTGCCAGCAGTTTTAGCGAGGGACAAGAGACCCAGTACTTC.

This chain links TRBV6-6 with TRBJ2-1, with 11 bases matching TRBD2. The trim removed 6 bases at V and 0 bases at J, leaving 10 bases unmatched. The CDR3 sequence is 18 residues long. Germline V gene sequence: CDR1 MNHNY, CDR2 SVGAGI (reference sequence). The CDR3 reads CASSSETSGASSYNEQFF. The CDR3 nucleotides read TGTGCCAGCAGCTCCGAGACTAGCGGGGCAAGCTCCTACAATGAGCAGTTCTTC.

The chain carries TRBV5-4 and TRBJ1-2; maybe TRBD1 (5 bases). The CDR3 has 13 amino acids. Germline lookup yields CDR1 SGHNT and CDR2 YYREEE (reference sequence). V gave up 8 bases and J gave up 8 bases, with 19 bases separating them. The DNA of the CDR3 is TGTGCCAGTAGCCAACAGGTATCAATGGGCTACACCTTC. Protein sequence: CASSQQVSMGYTF.

Note on this clonotype: This clone may be a read error of a much larger clone one base away. The rearrangement joins TRBV10-2 to TRBJ2-7; 8 nucleotides align to TRBD2. This CDR3 contains 14 residues. Germline values: CDR1 WSHSY, CDR2 SAAADI. V was pared by 10 bases and J by 8 bases, with 16 bases of the junction left unmatched. CDR3 residues: CATRGGLVVDKQYF. The CDR3 bases are TGCGCCACTCGCGGGGGACTAGTTGTGGACAAGCAGTACTTC.